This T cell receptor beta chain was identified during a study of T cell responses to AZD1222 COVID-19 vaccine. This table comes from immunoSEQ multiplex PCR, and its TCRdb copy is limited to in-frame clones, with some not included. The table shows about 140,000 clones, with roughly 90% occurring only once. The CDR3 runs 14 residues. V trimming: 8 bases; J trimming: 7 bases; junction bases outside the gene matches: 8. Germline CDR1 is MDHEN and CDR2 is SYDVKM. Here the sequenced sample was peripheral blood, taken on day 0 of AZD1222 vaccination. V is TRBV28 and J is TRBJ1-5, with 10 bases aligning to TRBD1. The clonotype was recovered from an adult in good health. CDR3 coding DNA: TGTGCCAGCCGGACAGGGGGGTTGAGCCAGCCCCAGCATTTT. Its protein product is CASRTGGLSQPQHF.